This T cell receptor beta chain originates from a study of blood T cell repertoires in COVID-19. The repertoire was sequenced with immunoSEQ multiplex PCR; TCRdb's copy has only in-frame clones and lacks some. Of 100,000 to 150,000 clones listed, 81% are singletons. In germline, CDR1 is LGHDT, CDR2 YNNKEL (reference sequence). This CDR3 region has 15 residues. V dropped 7 bases and J dropped 2; count of bases not matched to a gene: 5. Sequenced material: peripheral blood. V and J are TRBV3-1 (or the pseudogene TRBV3-2) and TRBJ2-7; TRBD2 matches 13 bases. This receptor was taken from an older woman with active or convalescent COVID-19. The CDR3 spells CASNSGLAGPYEQYF. For the CDR3, the DNA is TGTGCCAGCAACTCGGGACTAGCGGGGCCCTACGAGCAGTACTTC.